This T cell receptor (beta chain) was captured in a study of human T cells and chemical hapten exposure. Study-wide context: Across its roughly 22 weeks, the study gave patients weekly diphenylcyclopropenone doses to the scalp. DPC at 0.01% went onto the upper back in patch tests, read at 6 days.

The library tagged each cDNA molecule with unique molecular identifiers. TCRdb re-derived calls from the RACE reads in MiXCR, one entry per CDR3 protein. The sample lists 150,000 to 200,000 distinct CDR3 sequences; about 14% were seen once. As for time point: patch test 1, 2 weeks after DPC sensitization. Treatment denoted: therapeutic diphenylcyclopropenone sensitization with weekly scalp DPC. This clonotype turned up a few times. The antigen is unknown. Germline CDR1 and CDR2: MNHEY and SVGEGT. CDR3 size: 13 residues. Trimming pared 9 bases from V and 5 bases from J, leaving 13 bases between. Study-level results: TCRs at high frequency, those above 1 in 1000, did not change with DPC sensitization.

V and J are TRBV6-2 or TRBV6-3 and TRBJ2-2; no definite D call. The source was whole blood, collected in connection with sensitization to the hapten diphenylcyclopropenone (DPC). This sequence originates from a young woman with alopecia areata. Some clones in this sample may be carry-over from other donors' samples. The CDR3 is CASTLLGTGELFF. The CDR3 DNA reads TGTGCCAGTACCCTCCTGGGGACCGGGGAGCTGTTTTTT.